Listed here are 16 T cell receptor beta chains from one sample, sequenced in a study of beta chain features in type 1 diabetes. The isolated RNA, all of it, was reverse transcribed, so expressed TCRB transcripts were what got sequenced. Measured with immunoSEQ multiplex PCR; TCRdb has only the in-frame clones, and not every one. Here the sample spans more than 300,000 clones, 8% being singletons. Sample: central memory CD4+ T cells from blood. Every receptor here comes from a woman between 18 and 29 years old in good health.

In this sample, this clone turned up a few times. V and J are TRBV9 and TRBJ2-1; 8 bases match TRBD1. The germline V gene encodes CDR1 SGDLS and CDR2 YYNGEE. The CDR3 has 12 residues. V was pared by 6 bases and J by 8 bases, with 4 bases of the junction left unmatched. CDR3 nucleotide sequence: TGTGCCAGCACCCCAGGGGGCTATGAGCAGTTCTTC. Protein: CASTPGGYEQFF.

This clone came up a few times. The rearrangement joins TRBV6-6 to TRBJ2-5, with 10 bases fitting TRBD2. Per the germline V gene, CDR1 is MNHNY and CDR2 is SVGAGI (reference sequence). The CDR3 is made up of 16 amino acids. The trim removed 2 bases at V and 5 bases at J, leaving 8 bases unmatched. CDR3 DNA sequence: TGTGCCAGCAGTTACGTAATAGCGGGAGGTTTGGAGACCCAGTACTTC. Its protein product is CASSYVIAGGLETQYF.

CDR3 sequence: CASLGGESYNEQFF. DNA for the CDR3: TGTGCCAGCTTGGGTGGTGAATCCTACAATGAGCAGTTCTTC. The V call is TRBV6-1, the J call TRBJ2-1; D uncertain. The CDR3 contains 14 residues. Germline-derived CDR1 and CDR2 are MNHNS and SASEGT. V was cut by 8 bases and J by 1 base, with 12 bases left in between.

The CDR3 loop reads CASRTRLGPDTQYF. DNA of the CDR3: TGTGCCAGCCGTACGAGACTAGGCCCAGATACGCAGTATTTT. The chain employs TRBV2 and TRBJ2-3, with a weak D call TRBD2 (6 bases). Looked up from germline, CDR1 is SNHLY and CDR2 is FYNNEI. The CDR3 covers 14 residues. The V gene lost 8 bases and the J gene lost 4 bases, with 16 bases spanning the gap. Variable domain in full (rest from reference TRBV2 and TRBJ2-3): EPEVTQTPSHQVTQMGQEVILRCVPISNHLYFYWYRQILGQKVEFLVSFYNNEISEKSEIFDDQFSVERPDGSNFTLKIRSTKLEDSAMYFCASRTRLGPDTQYFGPGTRLTVL.

In this sample, this clone turned up once. This rearrangement joins TRBV5-4 to TRBJ2-5; D may be TRBD2 (5 bases). In germline, CDR1 is SGHNT, CDR2 YYREEE (reference sequence). Between the trimmed V and J ends, which lost 5 bases and 5 bases, there was a span of 10 bases. CDR3 length equals 12 residues. CDR3 sequence (DNA): TGTGCCAGCAGTGAAAGGACTGAGACCCAGTACTTC. It is translated as CASSERTETQYF.

The chain employs TRBV28 and TRBJ1-1, with D possibly TRBD1 on 6 matching bases. V lost 3 bases to trimming and J lost 7 bases, with 12 bases between them. CDR3 size: 13 residues. The germline V gene encodes CDR1 MDHEN and CDR2 SYDVKM. DNA of the CDR3: TGTGCCAGCAGTTTCAGCGTCAGGGGTGAAGCTTTCTTT. It yields the protein CASSFSVRGEAFF.

The chain is built from TRBV7-3 and TRBJ2-7; 9 bases align to TRBD2. V dropped 5 bases and J dropped 6; count of bases not matched to a gene: 8. The CDR3 is 14 amino acids. The germline gives CDR1 SGHTA, CDR2 FQGTGA. The CDR3 spells CASSLSGSRSEQYF. The CDR3 bases are TGTGCCAGCAGCCTTAGCGGGAGTCGATCCGAGCAGTACTTC. The variable domain in full, with the rest retrieved from reference TRBV7-3 and TRBJ2-7, is GAGVSQTPSNKVTEKGKYVELRCDPISGHTALYWYRQSLGQGPEFLIYFQGTGAADDSGLPNDRFFAVRPEGSVSTLKIQRTERGDSAVYLCASSLSGSRSEQYFGPGTRLTVT.

This clone turned up a few times. This chain uses TRBV5-1 with TRBJ2-3; D gene unclear. The CDR3 loop spans 13 amino acids. The germline V gene has CDR1 SGHRS and CDR2 YFSETQ. V shed 5 bases and J shed 4 bases, with 11 bases lying between them. The CDR3 spells CASRVVGADTQYF. The CDR3 nucleotides read TGCGCCAGCAGAGTGGTAGGAGCAGATACGCAGTATTTT.

The chain uses TRBV11-2 and TRBJ2-3; 9 bases agree with TRBD2. Germline V gene sequence: CDR1 SGHAT, CDR2 FQNNGV. This CDR3 contains 16 residues. The V gene end was trimmed by 3 bases and the J gene end by 4 bases; junction bases not matched to a gene: 8. CDR3 sequence reads: CASSLEIAGVADTQYF. CDR3 nucleotide sequence: TGTGCCAGCAGCTTGGAGATAGCGGGAGTGGCAGATACGCAGTATTTT.

This clone was observed at least ten times. This chain connects TRBV7-2 to TRBJ1-2; D is unresolved. V lost 3 bases and J lost 3, with 11 bases in between. The CDR3 totals 14 residues. CDR1 and CDR2 from the germline V gene are SGHTA and FQGNSA. The CDR3 DNA is TGTGCCAGCAGCTTCCCGAGGGATGACTATGGCTACACCTTC. Its translation is CASSFPRDDYGYTF.

The rearrangement uses TRBV27 and TRBJ1-2, with D tentatively TRBD1 (6 bases). The CDR3 has 13 residues. From germline, CDR1 is MNHEY and CDR2 SMNVEV (reference sequence). Deletions cut 5 bases from V and 2 bases from J, with 9 bases between. CDR3 in amino acids: CASSTDSNYGYTF. CDR3 in DNA: TGTGCCAGCAGTACGGACAGCAACTATGGCTACACCTTC.

The chain is built from TRBV5-6 and TRBJ2-7, with 9 bases identical to TRBD2. Per the germline V gene, CDR1 is SGHDT and CDR2 is YYEEEE. The CDR3 runs 15 residues. Trimming took 1 base from V and 3 from J; bases not matched to a gene: 5. CDR3 sequence (DNA): TGTGCCAGCAGCTTGCCCCAGCGGGAGGACTACGAGCAGTACTTC. Its translation is CASSLPQREDYEQYF.

The J gene is TRBJ2-7, the V gene TRBV7-8; no clear D. V dropped 6 bases and J dropped 0 bases, with 9 bases sitting between them. There are 13 residues in the CDR3. Per germline, CDR1 SGHVS and CDR2 FQNEAQ. The DNA of the CDR3 is TGTGCCAGCAGTTTACAGAGCTCCTACGAGCAGTACTTC. Translation: CASSLQSSYEQYF. The variable domain in full, with the rest retrieved from reference TRBV7-8 and TRBJ2-7, is GAGVSQSPRYKVAKRGQDVALRCDPISGHVSLFWYQQALGQGPEFLTYFQNEAQLDKSGLPSDRFFAERPEGSVSTLKIQRTQQEDSAVYLCASSLQSSYEQYFGPGTRLTVT.

This clone has more than one count but fewer than ten. The V and J genes are TRBV28 and TRBJ2-7; D might be TRBD1 (6 bases). Trimming removed 11 bases at V and 3 bases at J, with 14 bases between. The CDR3 has 12 amino acids. From germline, CDR1 is MDHEN and CDR2 SYDVKM. The CDR3 DNA is TGTGCCGTCCGGGACAATTTCTACGAGCAGTACTTC. Amino acids: CAVRDNFYEQYF.

This clone was seen a few times. The chain couples TRBV25-1 to TRBJ2-1; the D gene could be TRBD1 or TRBD2 (5 bases each). Germline lookup yields CDR1 MGHDK and CDR2 SYGVNS. With 0 bases removed from V and 6 bases from J, the gap between germline ends came to 12 bases. The CDR3 is 15 residues long. The DNA for the CDR3 is TGTGCCAGCAGTGAATATGGCAGGGAGAGCAATGAGCAGTTCTTC. It yields the protein CASSEYGRESNEQFF.

This clone turned up a few times. The rearrangement uses TRBV2 and TRBJ2-3, with a tentative D call TRBD2 (6 bases). Germline-derived CDR1 and CDR2 are SNHLY and FYNNEI. V lost 5 bases and J lost 2, with 26 bases in between. CDR3 length: 19 amino acids. DNA of the CDR3: TGTGCCAGCAGTTCTATTAGCGGACTACCTCGATCCTTCACAGATACGCAGTATTTT. Residues: CASSSISGLPRSFTDTQYF.